A selection of T cell receptor beta chains follows, all from one sample in a study of long-term antiretroviral therapy in people with HIV. Sequencing was performed with immunoSEQ multiplex PCR; in TCRdb, only in-frame clones are kept and a portion is missing. The table has roughly 15,000 clones, 80% to 85% seen once. Sequencing used unsorted PBMCs, obtained 1.8 years before starting antiretroviral therapy. These receptors all come from a woman between 40 and 50 years old with HIV. The CDR3 runs from the conserved cysteine through the conserved F or W. The D gene is left open where the match is weak. Clone size is not always given. Where it is, it says once, few, many or a class for expanded clones.

v_call	j_call	clone_size	d_call	cdr3_nt	cdr3_aa
TRBV7-2	TRBJ2-1	-	TRBD2	TGTGCCAGCAGCACACTTAGCGGGGGATACAATGAGCAGTTCTTC	CASSTLSGGYNEQFF
TRBV29-1	TRBJ1-2	-	-	TGCAGCGTTGAAGATCTGGCCTATGGCTACACCTTC	CSVEDLAYGYTF
TRBV12-5	TRBJ2-5	-	TRBD1	TGTGCTAGTGGAGCAACGGACAGGGGGGAGACCCAGTACTTC	CASGATDRGETQYF
TRBV27	TRBJ2-3	-	-	TGTGCCAGCAGTTTATTAAGTAGCGTCCCTAGCACAGATACGCAGTATTTT	CASSLLSSVPSTDTQYF
TRBV19	TRBJ1-5	-	-	TGTGCCAGTAGTATCTGGATATCTAGCAATCAGCCCCAGCATTTT	CASSIWISSNQPQHF
TRBV27	TRBJ2-2	-	TRBD2	TGTGCCAGCAGTTTCCCGCCGAGACTAGCGGGAGAAACCGGGGAGCTGTTTTTT	CASSFPPRLAGETGELFF
TRBV6-6	TRBJ1-5	few	-	TGTGCCAGCAGTACCGGGACACCCTTCAATCAGCCCCAGCATTTT	CASSTGTPFNQPQHF
TRBV4-2	TRBJ2-7	-	TRBD1	TGTGCCAGCAGCCAAGACGAGACAGGGATCTACGAGCAGTACTTC	CASSQDETGIYEQYF
TRBV25-1	TRBJ1-5	-	-	TGTGCCAGCAGTCCCTCGGGCAGGGGTAGCAATCAGCCCCAGCATTTT	CASSPSGRGSNQPQHF
TRBV6-6	TRBJ1-1	-	-	TGTGCCAGCAGTTACCCCGGGAGTACTGAAGCTTTCTTT	CASSYPGSTEAFF
TRBV11-2	TRBJ2-1	-	TRBD2	TGTGCCAGCAGCTTCGGCTCGGGAGGGCGACCCAGCTCCTACAATGAGCAGTTCTTC	CASSFGSGGRPSSYNEQFF
TRBV19	TRBJ1-1	-	TRBD1	TGTGCCAGTAGTAGGTGGACAGGGGGCACCACTGAAGCTTTCTTT	CASSRWTGGTTEAFF
TRBV7-9	TRBJ2-3	-	-	TGTGCCAGCAGCTTAGGTAACTCGCAGGGCACAGATACGCAGTATTTT	CASSLGNSQGTDTQYF
TRBV5-4	TRBJ1-2	-	TRBD1	TGTGCCAGCAGCACCGGGACAGGGAGCTATGGCTACACCTTC	CASSTGTGSYGYTF
TRBV11-2	TRBJ2-7	-	-	TGTGCCAGCAGCTTAGACAGGGTTGCCTACGAGCAGTACTTC	CASSLDRVAYEQYF
TRBV9	TRBJ2-1	-	-	TGTGCCAGCAGACGTACGCCAAGCTCCTACAATGAGCAGTTCTTC	CASRRTPSSYNEQFF
TRBV7-9	TRBJ1-1	-	-	TGTGCCAGCAGCGTAAAACAGGATTTCACTGAAGCTTTCTTT	CASSVKQDFTEAFF
TRBV27	TRBJ1-2	once	-	TGTGCCAGCAGTTTTGCGTGGGGAAACCCCTATGGCTACACCTTC	CASSFAWGNPYGYTF
TRBV2	TRBJ1-1	-	-	TGTGCCACACAGCTTATGAACACTGAAGCTTTCTTT	CATQLMNTEAFF
TRBV30	TRBJ2-1	-	-	TGTGCCTGGAGTTTCGGACTTGCGGGTGAGCAGTTCTTC	CAWSFGLAGEQFF
TRBV7-9	TRBJ2-1	-	TRBD2	TGTGCCAGCAGGTGGGAGGGCCCCAATGAGCAGTTCTTC	CASRWEGPNEQFF
TRBV6-5	TRBJ2-7	-	-	TGTGCCAGCAGTTACTCTTCAGGCGGTTCCTACGAGCAGTACTTC	CASSYSSGGSYEQYF
TRBV10-3	TRBJ2-5	-	TRBD2	TGTGCCATCAGTTTCCGGGAGGAAGAGACCCAGTACTTC	CAISFREEETQYF
TRBV30	TRBJ2-5	-	TRBD1	TGTGCCTGCACAGGAGACAGGGTGGAGACCCAGTACTTC	CACTGDRVETQYF
TRBV7-3	TRBJ2-7	few	TRBD2	TGTGCCAGCAGCGAATCCGGCGGGAGTTTCGACGAGCAGTACTTC	CASSESGGSFDEQYF
TRBV5-1	TRBJ1-4	-	TRBD1	TGCGCCAGCAGTCAAAGACTCGGGACAGATGAAAAACTGTTTTTT	CASSQRLGTDEKLFF
TRBV5-1	TRBJ2-7	-	TRBD1	TGCGCCAGCAGCTTGGGAGGGACAGGAGGACCCGACGAGCAGTACTTC	CASSLGGTGGPDEQYF
TRBV6-1	TRBJ2-5	once	TRBD2	TGTGCCAGCAGGAGATTACTAGCGGTCCAAGAGACCCAGTACTTC	CASRRLLAVQETQYF
TRBV5-1	TRBJ2-7	-	TRBD2	TGCGCCAGCAGCTTCTCCGGGACTAGCGGGACCTACGAGCAGTACTTC	CASSFSGTSGTYEQYF
TRBV2	TRBJ1-4	once	TRBD1	TGTGCCAGCAGTCAGAGACAGGGCACTAATGAAAAACTGTTTTTT	CASSQRQGTNEKLFF
TRBV27	TRBJ2-7	-	TRBD1	TGTGCCAGCACGACAGGGGGCAGGGAGCAGTACTTC	CASTTGGREQYF
TRBV6-5	TRBJ1-1	once	-	TGTGCCAGCAGCCCGACAGTTTACACTGAAGCTTTCTTT	CASSPTVYTEAFF
TRBV6-1	TRBJ1-2	-	-	TGTGCCAGCAGTGATATGGCACAGTCCTATGGCTACACCTTC	CASSDMAQSYGYTF
TRBV5-4	TRBJ2-7	-	-	TGTGCCAGCAGCTTGGACAGGGTGCAATCCTACGAGCAGTACTTC	CASSLDRVQSYEQYF
TRBV27	TRBJ2-7	-	-	TGTGCCAGCAGTTTAATAGGAGGGGTGGACGAGCAGTACTTC	CASSLIGGVDEQYF
TRBV15	TRBJ2-3	-	TRBD2	TGTGCCACCACAGCGGGACCTTCTCGAATAGATACGCAGTATTTT	CATTAGPSRIDTQYF
TRBV6-4	TRBJ1-1	-	TRBD1	TGTGCCAGCAGGGGACAGGGGGCGCGCGACACTGAAGCTTTCTTT	CASRGQGARDTEAFF
TRBV6-5	TRBJ2-1	-	-	TGTGCCAGCAGTTACTCGGTCAGTCCCAATGAGCAGTTCTTC	CASSYSVSPNEQFF
TRBV9	TRBJ1-2	-	-	TGTGCCAGCAGCCCGCGGGAGGGGGACTATGGCTACACCTTC	CASSPREGDYGYTF
TRBV19	TRBJ2-1	-	-	TGTGCCAGTAGTATAATGGTAGGGGATGAGCAGTTCTTC	CASSIMVGDEQFF
TRBV27	TRBJ1-1	once	-	TGTGCCAGCAGTTTATCAGGTATTAGTGTCGGCAAGAACACTGAAGCTTTCTTT	CASSLSGISVGKNTEAFF
TRBV7-9	TRBJ2-7	few	TRBD2	TGTGCCAGCAGCTTAGGCGGCGGGAGGTCACCCCTCGAGCAGTACTTC	CASSLGGGRSPLEQYF
TRBV7-8	TRBJ1-5	once	-	TGTGCCAGCAGCCCAGGACAGCTTCAGCCCCAGCATTTT	CASSPGQLQPQHF
TRBV4-2	TRBJ2-7	-	-	TGTGCCAGCAGCCAAGATCGGGTTGAGCAGTACTTC	CASSQDRVEQYF
TRBV27	TRBJ2-1	-	TRBD2	TGTGCCAGCAGTTTAGCGGGGGTCTACAATGAGCAGTTCTTC	CASSLAGVYNEQFF
TRBV18	TRBJ1-2	-	TRBD1	TGTGCCAGCTCACTAACGAGGGACAGGGATGGCTACACCTTC	CASSLTRDRDGYTF
TRBV6-6	TRBJ2-7	-	TRBD2	TGTGCCAGCAGTTACTCCGCTAGCGGGCTGACCTACGAGCAGTACTTC	CASSYSASGLTYEQYF
TRBV18	TRBJ2-7	-	-	TGTGCCAGCTCACCGGACCAACTCTCCTACGAGCAGTACTTC	CASSPDQLSYEQYF
TRBV5-1	TRBJ2-2	-	-	TGCGCCAGCAGCCTTGGGGACAATTATTCCGGGGAGCTGTTTTTT	CASSLGDNYSGELFF
TRBV6-5	TRBJ1-5	-	-	TGTGCCAGCAGTTACGGGGCAGGTAGCAATCAGCCCCAGCATTTT	CASSYGAGSNQPQHF
TRBV7-6	TRBJ2-1	-	-	TGTGCCAGCAGCTTAGAATTTGACAGGGAGGTGGATGAGCAGTTCTTC	CASSLEFDREVDEQFF
TRBV6-1	TRBJ1-5	few	-	TGTGCCAGCAGTGAGTCTTGGAGGGGGGGAAATCAGCCCCAGCATTTT	CASSESWRGGNQPQHF
TRBV29-1	TRBJ2-7	-	TRBD1	TGCAGCGTGTTCGGACAGGGGACCTCCTACGAGCAGTACTTC	CSVFGQGTSYEQYF
TRBV11-2	TRBJ1-5	-	-	TGTGCCAGCAGCTTAGTTGGCACCAATCAGCCCCAGCATTTT	CASSLVGTNQPQHF
TRBV7-8	TRBJ2-5	-	-	TGTGCCAGCAGCTTACCCCAGTCGTGGGACCTCGAGGAAGAGACCCAGTACTTC	CASSLPQSWDLEEETQYF
TRBV6-1	TRBJ2-7	once	-	TGTGCCAGCAGTGAAGCACCACAGTACAACTACGAGCAGTACTTC	CASSEAPQYNYEQYF
TRBV19	TRBJ1-5	once	TRBD1	TGTGCCAGTAGTATCCCCGACAGGGGTGGTCAGCCCCAGCATTTT	CASSIPDRGGQPQHF
TRBV4-3	TRBJ2-7	-	TRBD1	TGCGCCAGCAGCCAAGATCTGGGGACAGAGACCTACGAGCAGTACTTC	CASSQDLGTETYEQYF
TRBV2	TRBJ1-2	few	-	TGTGCCAGCAGTGAAGGGGATAACTATGGCTACACCTTC	CASSEGDNYGYTF